This TCR beta chain came from a study of blood T cells in healthy people across ages. Notes on this clonotype: The antigen is undetermined.

Donors were healthy Caucasian individuals from Russia aged roughly 6 to 90. Study-wide results and caveats: TCR beta diversity per million T cells fell roughly linearly with age.

The CDR3 has 15 amino acids. Germline V CDR1 and CDR2: LGHNA, YSLEER. Trimming cost V 0 bases and J 3 bases, with 12 bases left between them. Then a second PCR, running about 6 to 12 cycles, was carried out with a sample-barcoded 5' primer and a J-beta primer mix. TCRdb ran MiXCR on the 5' RACE reads and lists one entry per CDR3 protein. The data show fewer than 1,200,000 distinct CDR3 sequences, almost 25% seen once. These data were likewise used in another study, on T cells of mothers and their children.

Sequenced input: blood. The clonotype was recovered from a girl aged 2-15 years in good health. The chain uses TRBV4-3 and TRBJ2-7; weak D call: TRBD1 (6 bases). The CDR3 DNA sequence: TGCGCCAGCAGCCAAGATCGGACAGATAACTACGAGCAGTACTTC. Translation gives CASSQDRTDNYEQYF.